This section outlines one T cell receptor beta chain sequence together with its context. This record comes from a study of blood T cell repertoires in COVID-19. Across the whole study: Italy, Spain and the United States were the sources of the convalescent and acute COVID-19 samples. Nucleic acid was either cDNA or gDNA, and it came from T cells, B-cell-depleted T cells, or PBMCs.

Source study methods: It was from reference gene primer amplification that nucleated cell counts were estimated. Some clones are missing from TCRdb's copy, which holds only in-frame ones; the method was immunoSEQ multiplex PCR. Clonal size and the V and J genes are those of that table, whereas D and trimming came from the DNA. This table holds approximately 90,000 clones, around 87% found once. Germline CDR1 is SGHTS and CDR2 is YDEGEE. CDR3 size: 14 residues. V was trimmed by 4 bases and J by 3 bases, leaving 14 bases between them. The sequenced sample consisted of peripheral blood. This TCR was recovered from a woman over 75 with acute or convalescent COVID-19. The chain couples TRBV5-8 to TRBJ2-7; D is ambiguous. This chain's CDR3 is CASSIARGNYEQYF. The CDR3 DNA sequence: TGTGCCAGCAGCATTGCCCGAGGAAACTACGAGCAGTACTTC.